Each of the 24 T cell receptor beta chains below was sequenced from the same sample in a study of blood T cell repertoires in COVID-19 (dated by TCRdb to 2018 to 2021). The library relied on the immunoSEQ multiplex PCR assay. What TCRdb holds here is the immuneACCESS table cut down to in-frame rearrangements. Part of the clones is not present; checked against another copy, under half of the missing clones reflect an unresolved V gene, and the others are unexplained. In all, the sample holds under 350,000 clones, and approximately 85% of those were seen once. The top ten hold roughly 9.6% of the sample. The source material was peripheral blood. These receptors all come from a woman in her seventies with acute or convalescent COVID-19.

V is TRBV18 and J is TRBJ1-2; unclear D gene. V was trimmed by 2 bases and J by 4 bases, leaving 8 bases between them. The CDR3 spans 13 residues. Per germline, CDR1 KGHSH and CDR2 LQKENI. CDR3 residues: CASSPEASYGYTF. CDR3 sequence (DNA): TGTGCCAGCTCACCAGAGGCAAGCTATGGCTACACCTTC. The full variable domain, in which reference TRBV18 and TRBJ1-2 provide the parts outside the CDR3, is NAGVMQNPRHLVRRRGQEARLRCSPMKGHSHVYWYRQLPEEGLKFMVYLQKENIIDESGMPKERFSAEFPKEGPSILRIQQVVRGDSAAYFCASSPEASYGYTFGSGTRLTVV.

The gene calls are TRBV6-5 and TRBJ1-2; 11 bases are a match to TRBD1. There are 13 residues in the CDR3. CDR1 MNHEY and CDR2 SVGAGI come from the germline V gene. Unmatched junction bases numbered 2, after V lost 4 bases and J lost 7 bases. The CDR3: CASSSGTGGGYTF. Written as DNA, the CDR3 is TGTGCCAGCAGTTCCGGGACAGGGGGTGGCTACACCTTC.

The rearrangement links TRBV2 to TRBJ2-4; maybe TRBD2 (7 bases). CDR3 length: 15 residues. The V gene's germline CDR1 is SNHLY and CDR2 FYNNEI. Between the trimmed V and J ends, which lost 4 bases and 1 base, there was a span of 11 bases. The CDR3: CASSVGGLAKNIQYF. CDR3 DNA sequence: TGTGCCAGCAGTGTCGGGGGGCTGGCCAAAAACATTCAGTACTTC.

The chain is built from TRBV19 and TRBJ2-3, with 7 bases fitting TRBD1. Germline CDR1 LNHDA, CDR2 SQIVND (reference sequence). Unmatched junction bases numbered 9, after V lost 3 bases and J lost 6 bases. This CDR3 comprises 15 residues. Here the CDR3 DNA reads TGTGCCAGTAGTATGGAGACAGGGCCGGGGGATACGCAGTATTTT. Its protein is CASSMETGPGDTQYF.

The chain uses TRBV18 and TRBJ1-6, with D possibly matching TRBD1 (6 bases). V lost 3 bases to trimming and J lost 5 bases, with 14 bases between them. This CDR3 contains 16 residues. CDR1 is KGHSH and CDR2 is LQKENI in the germline V gene. CDR3 loop: CASSPLQGTNNSPLHF. The CDR3 bases are TGTGCCAGCTCACCTCTACAGGGAACAAATAATTCACCCCTCCACTTT. The complete variable domain, with remaining parts taken from reference TRBV18 and TRBJ1-6, reads NAGVMQNPRHLVRRRGQEARLRCSPMKGHSHVYWYRQLPEEGLKFMVYLQKENIIDESGMPKERFSAEFPKEGPSILRIQQVVRGDSAAYFCASSPLQGTNNSPLHFGNGTRLTVT.

The chain combines TRBV19 with TRBJ1-1; TRBD1 matches 9 bases. J gave up 6 bases and V 0 bases, and 11 bases lay outside the gene matches. The CDR3 is 17 amino acids. Germline V gene data show CDR1 as LNHDA and CDR2 as SQIVND (reference sequence). The CDR3 DNA reads as TGTGCCAGTAGTATAGATCTTAGTTCGGGACAGGGCTCTGAAGCTTTCTTT. This gives the protein CASSIDLSSGQGSEAFF.

This clone was counted once. CDR3 coding DNA: TGTGCCAGCAGCGTCGGCCGGACAGGGGGCGTCGAGCAGTACTTC. Translated: CASSVGRTGGVEQYF. The genes are TRBV9 and TRBJ2-7; TRBD1 matches 11 bases. V was pared by 2 bases and J by 6 bases, with 7 bases of the junction left unmatched. This CDR3 has 15 amino acids. From germline, CDR1 is SGDLS and CDR2 YYNGEE.

The V and J genes are TRBV5-5 and TRBJ1-2, with 8 bases aligning to TRBD1. J was trimmed by 8 bases and V by 1 base; bases with no gene match: 10. This CDR3 is 15 amino acids long. The germline V gene has CDR1 SGHKS and CDR2 YYEKEE (reference sequence). As DNA, the CDR3 is TGTGCCAGCAGCTTGCTCCCCGCGGACAGGGACGGCTACACCTTC. Translated: CASSLLPADRDGYTF.

This chain links TRBV19 with TRBJ1-5, with TRBD1 as a possible D gene (5 bases). V was cut by 6 bases and J by 7 bases, with 22 bases left in between. This CDR3 region has 16 residues. Germline lookup yields CDR1 LNHDA and CDR2 SQIVND (reference sequence). The CDR3 reads CASRGGISAANQPQHF. CDR3 coding DNA: TGTGCCAGTAGGGGGGGAATTTCAGCCGCAAACCAGCCCCAGCATTTT.

This clone appeared a single time. The rearrangement links TRBV3-1 (or the pseudogene TRBV3-2) to TRBJ2-3; D uncertain. Germline V gene sequence: CDR1 LGHDT, CDR2 YNNKEL (reference sequence). The V and J ends lost 0 bases and 13 bases respectively, with 20 bases between them. There are 15 residues in the CDR3. The DNA of the CDR3 is TGTGCCAGCAGCCAAGATTTAAACTCCCGAGGTGTAAAGTATTTT. Protein product: CASSQDLNSRGVKYF.

The CDR3 region is CASSEGQSYGYTF. The CDR3, as DNA: TGCGCCAGCAGTGAGGGACAGTCCTATGGCTACACCTTC. The V and J genes are TRBV10-1 and TRBJ1-2; possibly TRBD1 for D (6 bases). The length of the CDR3 is 13 residues. V was pared by 2 bases and J by 4 bases, with 8 bases between. CDR1 and CDR2 from the germline V gene are WNHNN and SYGVQD (reference sequence).

The CDR3 sequence is CASRPFPRRGGYGYTF. The CDR3 bases are TGTGCCAGCAGACCATTTCCCCGAAGGGGTGGCTATGGCTACACCTTC. The chain links TRBV21-1 to TRBJ1-2; TRBD1 was called by the table and not checked on the DNA. TRBV21-1 counts as a pseudogene. The CDR3 loop spans 16 amino acids.

This clone was counted between two and nine times. This chain connects TRBV2 to TRBJ1-2; D perhaps matches TRBD1 (6 bases). This CDR3 is built from 13 residues. Trimming stripped 4 bases from V and 4 bases from J, with 10 bases between. Germline assignment: CDR1 SNHLY and CDR2 FYNNEI. The CDR3 DNA follows: TGTGCCAGCAGTGGACAGGCCGTCTATGGCTACACCTTC. Protein sequence: CASSGQAVYGYTF.

The V gene is TRBV27, the J gene TRBJ1-1; D unresolved. Per germline, CDR1 MNHEY and CDR2 SMNVEV (reference sequence). This CDR3 spans 15 amino acids. Trimming shortened V by 0 bases and J by 0 bases, and 8 bases separated the two germline ends. CDR3 sequence reads: CASSLSGTMNTEAFF. In DNA, the CDR3 is TGTGCCAGCAGTTTATCGGGCACAATGAACACTGAAGCTTTCTTT.

The chain recombines TRBV9 with TRBJ2-3; the match to TRBD2 covers 11 bases. CDR3 length equals 17 residues. Looked up from germline, CDR1 is SGDLS and CDR2 is YYNGEE. With V trimmed by 3 bases and J by 3 bases, 9 bases remained unmatched. Here the CDR3 DNA reads TGTGCCAGCAGCGCCCGACGGACTAGCGGGTTAACAGATACGCAGTATTTT. This sequence encodes CASSARRTSGLTDTQYF.

The chain couples TRBV6-5 to TRBJ1-4; possible D gene TRBD1, 5 bases. Germline V gene lookup returns CDR1 MNHEY and CDR2 SVGAGI. The V and J ends lost 4 bases and 8 bases respectively, with 14 bases between them. The CDR3 runs 14 residues. This CDR3 reads CASSFGGGREKLFF. The CDR3 DNA follows: TGTGCCAGCAGTTTCGGGGGGGGTAGGGAAAAACTGTTTTTT.

The chain's CDR3 is CASSLGGVGSGHEQYF. CDR3 DNA: TGTGCCAGCAGCCTGGGGGGAGTGGGCTCCGGGCACGAGCAGTACTTC. The gene calls are TRBV5-4 and TRBJ2-7; the D gene is possibly TRBD2 (6 bases). The CDR3 contains 16 residues. The V and J ends lost 4 bases and 5 bases respectively, with 22 bases between them. The germline V gene has CDR1 SGHNT and CDR2 YYREEE (reference sequence).

Only one count was recorded for this clone. The V call is TRBV7-2, the J call TRBJ2-3; TRBD2 aligns across 8 bases. V gave up 6 bases and J gave up 6 bases; unmatched junction bases: 8. The germline gives CDR1 SGHTA, CDR2 FQGNSA. The length of the CDR3 is 14 residues. The CDR3 sequence is CASRPGGAADTQYF. CDR3 bases: TGTGCCAGCAGACCGGGAGGGGCGGCGGATACGCAGTATTTT.

The CDR3 DNA is TGTGCCAGCCCGTGTGAAGCTTTCTTT. Translated, it gives CASPCEAFF. The V and J genes are TRBV19 and TRBJ1-1, with D unresolved. CDR1 is LNHDA, CDR2 SQIVND, per germline (reference sequence). This CDR3 has 9 residues. V lost 9 bases, J lost 7 bases, and 6 bases lay in between.

Notes on this clone: At the DNA level, this CDR3 is encoded by other sequences in the same sample as well. The chain couples TRBV5-1 to TRBJ1-5, with 11 bases lining up with TRBD1. V lost 0 bases, J lost 4 bases, and 3 bases stayed unmatched. This CDR3 has 16 residues. CDR1 and CDR2 from the germline V gene are SGHRS and YFSETQ. The CDR3 loop reads CASSLGGTGGNQPQHF. The CDR3 region has the DNA TGCGCCAGCAGCTTGGGCGGGACAGGGGGTAATCAGCCCCAGCATTTT. Variable domain in full (rest from reference TRBV5-1 and TRBJ1-5): KAGVTQTPRYLIKTRGQQVTLSCSPISGHRSVSWYQQTPGQGLQFLFEYFSETQRNKGNFPGRFSGRQFSNSRSEMNVSTLELGDSALYLCASSLGGTGGNQPQHFGDGTRLSIL.

The chain uses TRBV6-6 and TRBJ1-1; TRBD1 agrees at 7 bases. V was clipped by 2 bases and J by 0 bases; unmatched bases: 6. Germline V CDR1 and CDR2: MNHNY, SVGAGI (reference sequence). The CDR3 sequence is 16 residues long. CDR3 coding DNA: TGTGCCAGCAGTTACCCCCAGACAGGGCTGAACACTGAAGCTTTCTTT. Translation gives CASSYPQTGLNTEAFF.

This chain connects TRBV2 to TRBJ2-3; D gene unclear. Germline V CDR1 and CDR2: SNHLY, FYNNEI. Trimming took off 7 bases at V and 4 bases at J, with 9 bases between the two ends. The CDR3 runs 12 residues. The DNA for the CDR3 is TGTGCCAGCAAGATAGTACCAGATACGCAGTATTTT. Translation gives CASKIVPDTQYF.

The chain employs TRBV19 and TRBJ1-3; D is unresolved. Germline-derived CDR1 and CDR2 are LNHDA and SQIVND (reference sequence). CDR3 length: 13 amino acids. V was shortened by 2 bases and J by 2 bases, with 4 bases between the two germline ends. CDR3: CASSIQAGNTIYF. The DNA for the CDR3 is TGTGCCAGTAGTATACAGGCTGGAAACACCATATATTTT.

This clone was recorded a few times. The chain couples TRBV6-5 to TRBJ1-1, with D hard to call. The V end was cut by 4 bases, the J end by 2 bases, with 14 bases between. The germline V gene encodes CDR1 MNHEY and CDR2 SVGAGI. The CDR3 extends over 15 amino acids. CDR3 loop: CASSLNDYLNTEAFF. CDR3 DNA: TGTGCCAGCAGTTTGAACGACTACTTAAACACTGAAGCTTTCTTT.